These 22 T cell receptor beta chains share one sample of origin, sequenced in a study of technical replicates of blood from a handful of donors. The method was immunoSEQ multiplex PCR; TCRdb's version includes in-frame clones alone and lacks a portion of them. Of more than 45,000 clones in the sample, about 95% were seen once. Material for sequencing was PBMCs. These receptors were taken from a human donor in good health. Some clones in this sample may be carry-over from other donors' samples.

This clone was found once. The rearrangement joins TRBV5-6 to TRBJ2-1, with D possibly TRBD1 on 6 matching bases. In germline, CDR1 is SGHDT, CDR2 YYEEEE. The CDR3 has 14 amino acids. Trimming cost V 5 bases and J 1 base, with 10 bases left between them. The DNA of the CDR3 is TGTGCCAGCAGTTATAGGGGGTCCTACAATGAGCAGTTCTTC. It codes for CASSYRGSYNEQFF.

This rearrangement joins TRBV30 to TRBJ1-3; TRBD1 matches 9 bases. This CDR3 comprises 14 residues. Germline V gives CDR1 GTSNPN, CDR2 SVGIG (reference sequence). After removal of 3 bases from V and 3 bases from J, the junction contained 3 bases not matched to a gene. CDR3 DNA sequence: TGTGCCTGGAGCCGGACAGGGGTTGGAAACACCATATATTTT. Amino acids: CAWSRTGVGNTIYF.

V gene TRBV2 combines with J gene TRBJ2-3; 7 bases match TRBD2. In germline, CDR1 is SNHLY, CDR2 FYNNEI. CDR3 length: 13 amino acids. V lost 8 bases to trimming and J lost 2 bases; unmatched junction nucleotides: 4. In DNA, the CDR3 is TGTGCCAGCCCCGGGACTAACACAGATACGCAGTATTTT. This encodes CASPGTNTDTQYF.

The CDR3 sequence: CASSQEPGLLFGELFF. In DNA form, the CDR3 reads TGCGCCAGCAGCCAAGAACCGGGACTCCTGTTCGGGGAGCTGTTTTTT. The chain carries TRBV4-1 and TRBJ2-2, with a possible D match to TRBD2 (6 bases). The CDR3 contains 16 residues. CDR1 and CDR2 (germline): MGHRA, YSYEKL. V was trimmed by 0 bases and J by 7 bases, leaving 15 bases between them.

The chain joins TRBV9 to TRBJ1-1; unclear D gene. This CDR3 comprises 14 residues. V was clipped by 4 bases and J by 1 base, with 11 bases between them. CDR1 and CDR2 (germline): SGDLS, YYNGEE. The CDR3 DNA reads as TGTGCCAGCAGCCCCTGGGAGGCGAACACTGAAGCTTTCTTT. Translation gives CASSPWEANTEAFF.

The V gene is TRBV5-8, the J gene TRBJ2-3; no reliable D call. Germline assignment: CDR1 SGHTS and CDR2 YDEGEE. The V and J ends lost 1 base and 6 bases respectively, with 15 bases between them. CDR3 length: 15 amino acids. This CDR3 is CASSLLTTTSDTQYF. Here the CDR3 DNA reads TGTGCCAGCAGCTTGCTCACCACTACGTCTGATACGCAGTATTTT.

This chain joins TRBV6-5 and TRBJ1-5, with 9 bases identical to TRBD1. The V gene's germline CDR1 is MNHEY and CDR2 SVGAGI. The CDR3 contains 15 residues. The trim removed 4 bases at V and 4 bases at J, leaving 5 bases unmatched. The CDR3 DNA sequence: TGTGCCAGCAGTTCCCCGGGACAGGGAAATCAGCCCCAGCATTTT. It translates to CASSSPGQGNQPQHF.

This clone was observed once. The DNA is left out, because the CDR3 cannot be placed on it with certainty; the CDR3 is given as TCRdb lists it. This chain uses TRBV6-6 with TRBJ2-7; the table gives TRBD1 as D, unverified against the DNA. Germline CDR1 and CDR2: MNHNY and SVGAGI (reference sequence). Both ends counted, the CDR3 spans 15 residues. This chain's CDR3 is CASSTSYSATYEQYF.

This chain connects TRBV5-5 to TRBJ2-3, with 8 bases fitting TRBD2. The V and J ends lost 4 bases and 0 bases, in that order; junction bases with no gene match: 7. Looked up from germline, CDR1 is SGHKS and CDR2 is YYEKEE (reference sequence). The CDR3 totals 16 residues. CDR3 in amino acids: CASSPLAASSTDTQYF. The CDR3 DNA reads as TGTGCCAGCAGCCCACTAGCGGCCAGTAGCACAGATACGCAGTATTTT. Complete variable domain (other parts from reference TRBV5-5 and TRBJ2-3): DAGVTQSPTHLIKTRGQQVTLRCSPISGHKSVSWYQQVLGQGPQFIFQYYEKEERGRGNFPDRFSARQFPNYSSELNVNALLLGDSALYLCASSPLAASSTDTQYFGPGTRLTVL.

The chain joins TRBV5-4 to TRBJ2-2, with 10 bases lining up with TRBD2. The J segment lost 1 base and the V segment lost 3 bases, leaving 6 bases of the junction unmatched. The CDR3 length is 17 residues. Germline V gene sequence: CDR1 SGHNT, CDR2 YYREEE (reference sequence). In nucleotides, the CDR3 is TGTGCCAGCAGCTCGGCACTAGCGGGGCAGAACACCGGGGAGCTGTTTTTT. Translation gives CASSSALAGQNTGELFF.

This clone was observed a handful of times. The chain has TRBV6-1 and TRBJ2-2; 8 bases match TRBD2. Germline V CDR1 and CDR2: MNHNS, SASEGT. This CDR3 comprises 14 residues. V was clipped by 6 bases and J by 5 bases; unmatched bases: 5. CDR3 protein: CASSYGGETGELFF. CDR3 in DNA: TGTGCCAGCAGCTACGGGGGGGAGACCGGGGAGCTGTTTTTT.

The chain joins TRBV5-6 to TRBJ2-7; 10 nucleotides match TRBD1. The junction had 9 bases not matched to a gene; V was cut back by 3 bases and J by 0 bases. CDR1 and CDR2 (germline): SGHDT, YYEEEE. The CDR3 contains 17 residues. The CDR3 protein is CASSSPGQGRSSYEQYF. As DNA, the CDR3 is TGTGCCAGCAGCTCCCCGGGACAGGGGCGATCCTCCTACGAGCAGTACTTC.

The V gene is TRBV5-1, the J gene TRBJ1-2, with 8 nucleotides matching TRBD1. V trimming: 0 bases; J trimming: 4 bases; junction bases outside the gene matches: 5. The CDR3 runs to 15 residues. Germline values: CDR1 SGHRS, CDR2 YFSETQ. For the CDR3, the DNA is TGCGCCAGCAGCTTGGTGGGGACAGGAGTCTATGGCTACACCTTC. It is translated as CASSLVGTGVYGYTF.

The V call is TRBV2, the J call TRBJ2-1; 10 nucleotides align to TRBD2. CDR3 length equals 14 residues. Germline lookup yields CDR1 SNHLY and CDR2 FYNNEI. Germline trimming cut 8 bases from V and 8 bases from J; bases unmatched to any gene: 9. CDR3 amino acids: CASGGEREGDEQFF. CDR3 nucleotide sequence: TGTGCCAGCGGGGGGGAGCGGGAGGGCGATGAGCAGTTCTTC.

This clone was picked up one time. The V call is TRBV2, the J call TRBJ1-3; D might be TRBD1 (6 bases). Germline assignment: CDR1 SNHLY and CDR2 FYNNEI. Trimming cost V 4 bases and J 4 bases, with 32 bases left between them. The CDR3 sequence is 21 residues long. The CDR3 coding sequence is TGTGCCAGCAGTGGGGGGGGCCCCCCAGGCCAATTTCGGTCTCCCGGAAACACCATATATTTT. It specifies CASSGGGPPGQFRSPGNTIYF. The full variable domain, with the rest looked up from reference TRBV2 and TRBJ1-3, is EPEVTQTPSHQVTQMGQEVILRCVPISNHLYFYWYRQILGQKVEFLVSFYNNEISEKSEIFDDQFSVERPDGSNFTLKIRSTKLEDSAMYFCASSGGGPPGQFRSPGNTIYFGEGSWLTVV.

CDR3 sequence reads: CASSRQGYNEQFF. Written as DNA, the CDR3 is TGTGCCAGTAGTAGACAGGGGTACAATGAGCAGTTCTTC. The chain couples TRBV19 to TRBJ2-1; 8 positions agree with TRBD1. Trimming at V came to 4 bases and at J to 4 bases, leaving 0 bases not matched to a gene. Germline CDR1 and CDR2: LNHDA and SQIVND (reference sequence). The CDR3 spans 13 residues.

This chain joins TRBV6-5 and TRBJ1-1; D ambiguous. This CDR3 region has 13 residues. In germline, CDR1 is MNHEY, CDR2 SVGAGI. V was shortened by 5 bases and J by 1 base, with 8 bases between the two germline ends. CDR3 DNA sequence: TGTGCCAGCAGTCCTAGTCAGAACACTGAAGCTTTCTTT. Protein sequence: CASSPSQNTEAFF.

This chain uses TRBV6-5 with TRBJ2-7, with 7 nucleotides matching TRBD1. The V segment lost 4 bases and the J segment 5 bases; nucleotides outside the gene matches: 11. The germline V gene encodes CDR1 MNHEY and CDR2 SVGAGI. The length of the CDR3 is 15 residues. As DNA, the CDR3 is TGTGCCAGCAGTTCCGAATCGACAGGGTCTCACGAGCAGTACTTC. Encoded protein: CASSSESTGSHEQYF.

This chain joins TRBV9 and TRBJ1-1, with 7 nucleotides matching TRBD1. CDR1 is SGDLS and CDR2 is YYNGEE in the germline V gene. This CDR3 contains 16 residues. The trim removed 3 bases at V and 0 bases at J, leaving 8 bases unmatched. DNA of the CDR3: TGTGCCAGCAGCGAGGGGGCACAGGATTTGAACACTGAAGCTTTCTTT. Its translation: CASSEGAQDLNTEAFF.

For the CDR3, the DNA is TGTGCCAGCAGCATGGGACTAGCGGGGGGCGGCGGAGGAGATACGCAGTATTTT. This codes for CASSMGLAGGGGGDTQYF. The chain joins TRBV9 to TRBJ2-3, with 15 bases aligning to TRBD2. The CDR3 has 18 amino acids. J lost 5 bases, V lost 4 bases, and 11 bases had no gene match. CDR1 is SGDLS, CDR2 YYNGEE, per germline. Full variable domain (rest looked up from reference TRBV9 and TRBJ2-3): DSGVTQTPKHLITATGQRVTLRCSPRSGDLSVYWYQQSLDQGLQFLIQYYNGEERAKGNILERFSAQQFPDLHSELNLSSLELGDSALYFCASSMGLAGGGGGDTQYFGPGTRLTVL.

The V call is TRBV5-1, the J call TRBJ1-1, with unresolved D. Germline CDR1 reads SGHRS; CDR2 reads YFSETQ. The ends were cut back, 4 bases at V and 1 base at J, with 8 bases in the middle. The length of the CDR3 is 13 residues. The CDR3 nucleotides are TGCGCCAGCAGCCTGAACACGAACACTGAAGCTTTCTTT. Protein product: CASSLNTNTEAFF.

The rearrangement uses TRBV11-2 and TRBJ2-7; D remains ambiguous. V was cut by 5 bases and J by 6 bases, with 5 bases left in between. The CDR3 is made up of 10 amino acids. Germline loops: CDR1 SGHAT, CDR2 FQNNGV. The CDR3 nucleotides are TGTGCCAGCAGCCTTTCCGAGCAGTACTTC. It specifies CASSLSEQYF.